This TCR beta chain was obtained from a study of blood T cell repertoires in COVID-19. The overall study: Sample material is recorded as cDNA or gDNA derived from T cells, B-cell-depleted T cells, or PBMCs.

Clones were read by immunoSEQ multiplex PCR, and TCRdb kept only the in-frame ones, dropping some. In the table there are about 84,000 clones, 83% of which are singletons. The CDR3 totals 13 residues. Trimming took off 5 bases at V and 4 bases at J, with 8 bases between the two ends. CDR1 and CDR2 (germline): LNHDA, SQIVND (reference sequence). This clone was seen more than once but under ten times. V usage is TRBV19 and J usage is TRBJ1-4; D may be TRBD1 (6 bases). This receptor was obtained from a woman of 80 years or more with acute or convalescent COVID-19. Sequencing was carried out using peripheral blood. This CDR3 reads CASSRDINEKLFF. The CDR3 DNA sequence: TGTGCCAGTAGTCGGGACATTAATGAAAAACTGTTTTTT.